These 3 T cell receptor beta chains were all obtained from the same sample, sequenced in a study of a mutant IDH1 vaccine in newly diagnosed glioma. As to time point: week 35, safety follow-up. Vaccine doses each comprised 300 ug of mutant IDH1 20-mer peptide, with topical imiquimod. Their antigens are not known. This table comes from immunoSEQ multiplex PCR, and its TCRdb copy is limited to in-frame clones, with some not included. The sample has under 40,000 clones, roughly 78% seen once. Sequenced here: PBMCs, sampled from a glioma patient whose treatment included an IDH1 peptide vaccine. The receptors here all came from a middle-aged woman with glioma.

This clone appeared a few times. J is TRBJ1-1 and V is TRBV19, with 8 bases aligning to TRBD1. The V gene end was trimmed by 5 bases and the J gene end by 6 bases; junction bases not matched to a gene: 5. Germline loops: CDR1 LNHDA, CDR2 SQIVND (reference sequence). The CDR3 has 13 residues. As DNA, the CDR3 is TGTGCCAGTAGTTTGGACAGGGAGGCTGAAGCTTTCTTT. The encoded protein is CASSLDREAEAFF.

J is TRBJ2-1 and V is TRBV9; 8 bases are shared with TRBD2. The trim removed 0 bases at V and 6 bases at J, leaving 8 bases unmatched. The CDR3 is made up of 16 amino acids. CDR1 and CDR2 from the germline V gene are SGDLS and YYNGEE. CDR3 nucleotides: TGTGCCAGCAGCGTAGGCCAGCTAGCGGGCCGCAATGAGCAGTTCTTC. Translated, it gives CASSVGQLAGRNEQFF.

The rearrangement links TRBV10-2 to TRBJ1-2; D call uncertain. The CDR3 has 12 amino acids. The V gene's germline CDR1 is WSHSY and CDR2 SAAADI. V was cut by 4 bases and J by 5 bases, with 8 bases left in between. The CDR3 here is CASSVTEYGYTF. The DNA of the CDR3 is TGCGCCAGCAGTGTCACGGAGTATGGCTACACCTTC.